This T cell receptor beta chain originates from a study of cytomegalovirus exposure and HLA in healthy donors. The CDR3 covers 15 residues. Germline-derived CDR1 and CDR2 are SGDLS and YYNGEE. V shed 2 bases and J 4 bases; nucleotides not matched to a gene: 9. The PCR made use of 60 Vbeta and 13 Jbeta primers. Assay used: immunoSEQ multiplex PCR; TCRdb lists only in-frame clones, some missing. The sample has 100,000 to 150,000 clones; 74% are singletons. With regard to this clone: Its antigen is unidentified.

These donors counted as nominally healthy when sampled, but unrecorded immune exposures were likely. The study, taken as a whole, reports: It was in a later analysis that TCR association rates were seen to vary by HLA locus, highest for DRB1 and lowest for HLA-C.

Material: PBMCs. The clonotype originates from a woman aged 50 to 60 in good health and CMV-seropositive. This rearrangement joins TRBV9 to TRBJ2-7, with 7 nucleotides matching TRBD1. CDR3 nucleotide sequence: TGTGCCAGCAGCGTCGGAACGGACAGGACTTACGAGCAGTACTTC. Translated: CASSVGTDRTYEQYF.